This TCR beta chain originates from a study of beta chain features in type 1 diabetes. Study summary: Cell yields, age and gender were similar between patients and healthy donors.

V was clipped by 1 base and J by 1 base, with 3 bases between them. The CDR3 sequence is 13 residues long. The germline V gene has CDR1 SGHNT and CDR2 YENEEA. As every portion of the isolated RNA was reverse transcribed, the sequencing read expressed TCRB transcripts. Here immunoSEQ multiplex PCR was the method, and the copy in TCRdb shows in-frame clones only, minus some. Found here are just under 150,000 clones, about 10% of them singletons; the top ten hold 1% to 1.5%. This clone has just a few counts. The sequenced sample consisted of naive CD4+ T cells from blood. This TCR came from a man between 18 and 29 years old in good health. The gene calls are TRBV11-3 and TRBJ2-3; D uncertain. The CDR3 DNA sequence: TGTGCCAGCAGCTTAGGAGGCACAGATACGCAGTATTTT. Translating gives CASSLGGTDTQYF.